This T cell receptor beta chain was retrieved from a study of OX40 agonist ivuxolimab in advanced cancers. Study details: One patient with hepatocellular carcinoma and two with cutaneous melanoma, three in all, had partial responses. Findings of the study overall: In the 0.1-3.0 mg/kg groups, partial responders showed among the lowest expansion. Dose levels from 0.1 to 3.0 mg/kg saw CD4+ and CD8+ blood T cells expand clonally by week 6.

CDR3 length: 17 residues. After removal of 1 base from V and 2 bases from J, the junction contained 6 bases not matched to a gene. Looked up from germline, CDR1 is SGHAT and CDR2 is FQNNGV. Blood got drawn at baseline, again on cycle 4 day 1, and then on cycle 7 day 1. The table came from immunoSEQ multiplex PCR; TCRdb's copy has only in-frame clones and leaves some out. The sample lists 80,000 to 95,000 clones; more than 75% were seen once. Regarding this clone: Its target is unknown.

The sequencing here drew on CD4+ or CD8+ T cells sorted from blood, taken in a trial of the OX40 agonist ivuxolimab. The V call is TRBV11-2, the J call TRBJ2-1, with 9 bases matching TRBD2. This receptor was obtained from an adult with an advanced solid tumor such as melanoma, head and neck, liver or kidney cancer. Here the CDR3 DNA reads TGTGCCAGCAGCTTAGGGCCCGGGACTAGCACCTACAATGAGCAGTTCTTC. Residues: CASSLGPGTSTYNEQFF.